This TCR beta chain was sequenced in a study of regulatory T cells in long-lasting Graves disease. TCR beta libraries were built with iRepertoire HTBI primers and Arm-PCR of CDR3 regions. MiXCR, applied by TCRdb to the multiplex PCR reads, yields one record per CDR3 protein. The sample yields just over 600,000 distinct CDR3 sequences, about 16% seen once. From germline, CDR1 is MNHEY and CDR2 SMNVEV (reference sequence). Between the trimmed V and J ends, which lost 4 bases and 6 bases, there was a span of 15 bases. This CDR3 comprises 14 residues. Time point noted: newly diagnosed GD, antithyroid drugs for less than 3 months. The TCR library was made from RNA that had been extracted from PBMCs in TRIzol. This clonotype was seen more than once but under ten times. These data were also filed under a second study, of T cells in Graves' hyperthyroidism and ophthalmopathy. That report notes: RT-PCR in the first round (using the HTBI primer set) targeted the TCR CDR3.

The source was peripheral blood mononuclear cells (PBMCs), collected at new diagnosis, from a patient treated with antithyroid drugs. The receptor's source is a woman aged 25 to 39 with Graves disease. The chain carries TRBV27 and TRBJ1-2, with no clear D. CDR3 loop: CASSYGGFGNGYTF. DNA for the CDR3: TGTGCCAGCAGTTATGGAGGCTTCGGGAATGGCTACACCTTC.